This T cell receptor (beta chain) comes out of a study of cytomegalovirus exposure and HLA in healthy donors. Study-wide results and caveats: A further, later analysis showed that HLA-associated TCR beta chains (compared with equally common others) were more clonally expanded. TRBV6-2, TRBV6-3 and some other V segments were unresolvable in 87-base-pair reads. The presence/absence work took it that sequencing depth was about the same across donors. In all likelihood, a cluster of highly shared sequence variants was a sequencing artifact.

PCR used 60 Vbeta primers and 13 Jbeta primers. Profiling relied on immunoSEQ multiplex PCR, and the TCRdb table lists in-frame clones only, not all of them. In the table there are 100,000 to 150,000 clones, roughly 80% of which are singletons. The CDR3 runs to 15 residues. V lost 0 bases and J lost 3, with 9 bases in between. The germline V gene encodes CDR1 SGHDT and CDR2 YYEEEE. Details on this clone: Its antigen is currently unknown.

This TCR was recovered from a woman between 40 and 55 years old in good health and CMV-seropositive. Sequencing was performed on PBMCs. The chain joins TRBV5-6 to TRBJ2-2; D is uncertain. In nucleotides, the CDR3 is TGTGCCAGCAGCTTGGTAGAATTTTACACCGGGGAGCTGTTTTTT. It codes for CASSLVEFYTGELFF. Based on the CDR3 plus reference TRBV5-6 and TRBJ2-2, the full variable domain is DAGVTQSPTHLIKTRGQQVTLRCSPKSGHDTVSWYQQALGQGPQFIFQYYEEEERQRGNFPDRFSGHQFPNYSSELNVNALLLGDSALYLCASSLVEFYTGELFFGEGSRLTVL.